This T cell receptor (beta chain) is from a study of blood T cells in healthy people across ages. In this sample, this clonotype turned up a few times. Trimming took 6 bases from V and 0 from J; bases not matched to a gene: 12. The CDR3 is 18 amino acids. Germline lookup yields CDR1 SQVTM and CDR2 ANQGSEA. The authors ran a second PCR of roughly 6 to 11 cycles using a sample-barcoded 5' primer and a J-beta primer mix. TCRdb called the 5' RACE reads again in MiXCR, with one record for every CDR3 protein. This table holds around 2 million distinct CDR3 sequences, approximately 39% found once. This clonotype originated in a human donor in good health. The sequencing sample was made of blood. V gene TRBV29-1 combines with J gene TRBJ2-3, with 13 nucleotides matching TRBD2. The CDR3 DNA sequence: TGCAGCGTCCGCCGTCCACTAGCGGGGGGGCTTAGCACAGATACGCAGTATTTT. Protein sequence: CSVRRPLAGGLSTDTQYF.